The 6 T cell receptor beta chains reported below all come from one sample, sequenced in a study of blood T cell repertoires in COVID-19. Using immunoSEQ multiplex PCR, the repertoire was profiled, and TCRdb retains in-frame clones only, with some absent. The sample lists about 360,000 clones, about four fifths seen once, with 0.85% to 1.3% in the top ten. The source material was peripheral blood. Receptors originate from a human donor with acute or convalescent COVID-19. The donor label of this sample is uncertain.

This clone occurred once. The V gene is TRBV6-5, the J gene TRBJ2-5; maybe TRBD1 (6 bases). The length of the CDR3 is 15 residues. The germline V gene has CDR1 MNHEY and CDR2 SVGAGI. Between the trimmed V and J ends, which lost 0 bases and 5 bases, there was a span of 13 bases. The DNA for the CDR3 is TGTGCCAGCAGTTACTCTCAGGGGACGTGGGAGACCCAGTACTTC. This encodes CASSYSQGTWETQYF.

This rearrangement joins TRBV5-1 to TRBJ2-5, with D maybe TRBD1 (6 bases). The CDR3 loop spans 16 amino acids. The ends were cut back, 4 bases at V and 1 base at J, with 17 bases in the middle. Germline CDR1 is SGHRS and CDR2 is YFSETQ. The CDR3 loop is CASSPRGFGGQETQYF. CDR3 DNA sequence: TGCGCCAGCAGCCCCAGGGGATTTGGCGGCCAAGAGACCCAGTACTTC. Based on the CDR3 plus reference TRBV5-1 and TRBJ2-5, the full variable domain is KAGVTQTPRYLIKTRGQQVTLSCSPISGHRSVSWYQQTPGQGLQFLFEYFSETQRNKGNFPGRFSGRQFSNSRSEMNVSTLELGDSALYLCASSPRGFGGQETQYFGPGTRLLVL.

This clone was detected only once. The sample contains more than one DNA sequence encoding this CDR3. The CDR3, as DNA: TGTGCCTGGGGGACGGGCCAAGAGACCCAGTACTTC. It yields the protein CAWGTGQETQYF. The chain employs TRBV30 and TRBJ2-5, with D perhaps matching TRBD1 or TRBD2 (5 bases each). CDR1 and CDR2 from the germline V gene are GTSNPN and SVGIG (reference sequence). The V and J ends lost 5 bases and 1 base respectively, with 8 bases between them. The CDR3 contains 12 residues.

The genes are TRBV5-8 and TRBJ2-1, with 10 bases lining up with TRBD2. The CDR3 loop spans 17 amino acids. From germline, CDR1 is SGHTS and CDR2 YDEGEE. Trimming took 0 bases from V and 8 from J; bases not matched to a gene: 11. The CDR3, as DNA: TGTGCCAGCAGCTTGGGGGTAGCGGGAGGATTTAGCGATGAGCAGTTCTTC. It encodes CASSLGVAGGFSDEQFF.

The CDR3, as DNA: TGTGCCAGCAGCCCTGGGAGAGTTCACACTGAAGCTTTCTTT. It translates to CASSPGRVHTEAFF. J is TRBJ1-1 and V is TRBV5-6; no definite D call. The germline gives CDR1 SGHDT, CDR2 YYEEEE. Trimming removed 4 bases from V and 3 bases from J, with 13 bases in between. The CDR3 contains 14 residues.

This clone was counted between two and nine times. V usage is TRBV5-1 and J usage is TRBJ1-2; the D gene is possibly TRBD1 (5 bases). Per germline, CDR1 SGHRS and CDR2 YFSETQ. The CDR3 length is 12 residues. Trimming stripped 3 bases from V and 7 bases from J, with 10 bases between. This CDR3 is CASSYDSTGYTF. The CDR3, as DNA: TGCGCCAGCAGCTACGACAGTACTGGCTACACCTTC.